This TCR beta chain came from a study of cytomegalovirus exposure and HLA in healthy donors. Overall study findings and caveats: Presence/absence comparisons presumed near-even sequencing depth among donors.

A word on this clone: Its antigen is unknown.

The germline gives CDR1 SQVTM, CDR2 ANQGSEA. This CDR3 comprises 13 residues. V shed 5 bases, J shed 8 bases, and the junction held 5 bases outside the gene matches. PCR amplification relied on 60 Vbeta primers (plus 13 Jbeta primers). Sequenced by immunoSEQ multiplex PCR; TCRdb stores in-frame clones only, minus some. The table records 200,000 to 250,000 clones, approximately 70% of them present only once. This chain uses TRBV29-1 with TRBJ2-3; 12 bases match TRBD2. The source is a man aged 40-50 years in good health and CMV-seropositive. The source material was PBMCs. The CDR3 DNA sequence: TGCAGCGTTCTCCGGACTAGCGGGGCTACGCAGTATTTT. As protein: CSVLRTSGATQYF.